The clone carrying this T cell receptor (beta chain) was seen once. The sample originates from a study of blood T cell repertoires in COVID-19. Authors' processing steps: By means of reference gene primer amplification, nucleated cell counts were estimated. TCRdb's copy holds only in-frame clones and misses some; the assay was immunoSEQ multiplex PCR. That table gives V, J and clone size, and the DNA gave D and trimming. The repertoire holds roughly 61,000 clones, with approximately 92% as singletons. The source of this sequence is a man between 60 and 70 years old with acute or convalescent COVID-19. The sample comprised peripheral blood.

The CDR3 sequence is CASSVDAGNNEAFF. CDR3 nucleotide sequence: TGTGCCAGCAGCGTAGATGCAGGGAATAATGAAGCTTTCTTT. The chain has TRBV9 and TRBJ1-1, with D possibly matching TRBD1 (5 bases). Trimming cost V 0 bases and J 7 bases, with 13 bases left between them. In germline, CDR1 is SGDLS, CDR2 YYNGEE. There are 14 residues in the CDR3.